This TCR beta chain was obtained from a study of blood T cells in healthy people across ages. Points on this clonotype: A read error may produce the germline difference seen at one junction end.

A J-beta primer mix and a sample-barcoded 5' primer were used in a second PCR of roughly 7 to 12 cycles. TCRdb passed the 5' RACE reads through MiXCR, listing each CDR3 protein once. The sample lists about 670,000 distinct CDR3 sequences, 52% occurring once. The germline CDR1 and CDR2 sequences are MNHEY and SMNVEV (reference sequence). The CDR3 is 14 residues long. This clonotype was sampled from a woman older than 75 in good health. The sequencing input was blood. V is TRBV27 and J is TRBJ2-3, with D maybe TRBD2 (6 bases). The CDR3 region has the DNA TGTGCCAGCAGTTTATGGGGGGTCATAGATATGCAGTATTTT. It translates to CASSLWGVIDMQYF.